This T cell receptor (beta chain) was obtained from a study of blood T cells in healthy people across ages. The ends lost 6 bases at V and 0 bases at J; junction bases unmatched: 8. CDR1 MNHNS and CDR2 SASEGT come from the germline V gene. The CDR3 consists of 15 residues. The study drew donors from healthy Caucasian individuals in Russia aged roughly 6 to 100. Together with a sample-barcoded 5' primer, a J-beta primer mix was included in a second PCR lasting about 7 to 11 cycles. TCRdb redid the calling of the 5' RACE reads with MiXCR, one entry per CDR3 protein. The sample lists roughly 1.7 million distinct CDR3 sequences, almost 35% occurring once.

The sequenced sample was blood. The V gene is TRBV6-1, the J gene TRBJ2-7, with 7 bases lining up with TRBD2. The TCR sequence derives from a woman aged 25 to 45 in good health. CDR3 nucleotide sequence: TGTGCCAGCAGCTCGGGACTATCAATCTCCTACGAGCAGTACTTC. This sequence encodes CASSSGLSISYEQYF.